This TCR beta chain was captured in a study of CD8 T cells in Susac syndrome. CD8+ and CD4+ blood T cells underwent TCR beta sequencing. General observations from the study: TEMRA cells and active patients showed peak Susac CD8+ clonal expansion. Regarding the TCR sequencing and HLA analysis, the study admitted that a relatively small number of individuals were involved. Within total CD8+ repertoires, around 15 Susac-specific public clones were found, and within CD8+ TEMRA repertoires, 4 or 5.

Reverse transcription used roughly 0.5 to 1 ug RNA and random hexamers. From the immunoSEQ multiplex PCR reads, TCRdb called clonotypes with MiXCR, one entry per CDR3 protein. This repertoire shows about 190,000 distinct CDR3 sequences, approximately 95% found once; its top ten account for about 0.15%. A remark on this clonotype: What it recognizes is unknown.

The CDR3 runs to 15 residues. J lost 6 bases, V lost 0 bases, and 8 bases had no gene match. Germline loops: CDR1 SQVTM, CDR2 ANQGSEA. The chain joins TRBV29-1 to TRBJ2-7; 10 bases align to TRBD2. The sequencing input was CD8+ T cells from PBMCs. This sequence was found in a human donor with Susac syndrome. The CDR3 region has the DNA TGCAGCGTTGAAGATTGGGGGCTAGCGGGAGTCGAGCAGTACTTC. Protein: CSVEDWGLAGVEQYF.